This T cell receptor (beta chain) is drawn from a study of blood T cell repertoires in COVID-19. Study summary: Samples came from the United States, Italy and Spain, spanning acute and convalescent COVID-19.

Seattle enrolled patients during active infection and tracked them longitudinally. Using immunoSEQ multiplex PCR, the repertoire was profiled, and TCRdb retains in-frame clones only, with some absent. Among tens of thousands of clones listed, approximately 92% were seen once. Trimming removed 2 bases at V and 5 bases at J, with 12 bases between. The germline V gene encodes CDR1 SGHTA and CDR2 FQGNSA. The CDR3 contains 15 residues. The chain employs TRBV7-2 and TRBJ2-2; D is perhaps TRBD1 (6 bases). This sequence originates from a woman aged 55-70 years with COVID-19, enrolled during active disease. Input material: peripheral blood. CDR3 bases: TGTGCCAGCAGCTTAAGTCACAGGGAGACCGGGGAGCTGTTTTTT. As protein: CASSLSHRETGELFF.